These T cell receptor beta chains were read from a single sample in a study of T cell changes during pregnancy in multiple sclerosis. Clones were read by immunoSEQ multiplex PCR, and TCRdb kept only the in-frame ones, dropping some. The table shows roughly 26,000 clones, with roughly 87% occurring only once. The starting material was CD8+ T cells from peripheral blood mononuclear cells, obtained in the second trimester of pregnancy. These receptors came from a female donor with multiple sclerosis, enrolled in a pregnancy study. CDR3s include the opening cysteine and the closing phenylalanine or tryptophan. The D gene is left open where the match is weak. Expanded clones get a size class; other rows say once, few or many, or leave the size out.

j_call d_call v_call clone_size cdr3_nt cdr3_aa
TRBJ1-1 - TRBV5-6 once TGTGCCAGCAGCCCGGGGGTGAACACTGAAGCTTTCTTT CASSPGVNTEAFF
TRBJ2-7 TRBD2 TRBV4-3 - TGCGCCAGCAGCCAAGATCCCCCCGGCGGGGGGTCCGAGCAGTACTTC CASSQDPPGGGSEQYF
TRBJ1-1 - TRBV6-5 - TGTGCCAGCAGTTTTTCTGAACAGGGAGAGGGCACTGAAGCTTTCTTT CASSFSEQGEGTEAFF
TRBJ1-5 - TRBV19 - TGTGCCAGTAGTATAGGTGGCAGCAATCAGCCCCAGCATTTT CASSIGGSNQPQHF
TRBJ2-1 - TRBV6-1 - TGTGCCAGCATGGGTAGAGGGCCCTCCTACAATGAGCAGTTCTTC CASMGRGPSYNEQFF
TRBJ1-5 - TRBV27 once TGTGCCAGCAGTTTATCGTGGGGACTGGGGGGAGCTCAGCCCCAGCATTTT CASSLSWGLGGAQPQHF
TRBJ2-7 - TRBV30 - TGTGCCTGGAATTATCCGGGAACCGACGAGCAGTACTTC CAWNYPGTDEQYF
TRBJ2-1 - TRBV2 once TGTGCCAGCAGTGGTAGTTCCCTCTCCTACAATGAGCAGTTCTTC CASSGSSLSYNEQFF
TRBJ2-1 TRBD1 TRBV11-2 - TGTGCCAGCAGCTTAGGGGGACAGTTGGGATTCCACAATGAGCAGTTCTTC CASSLGGQLGFHNEQFF
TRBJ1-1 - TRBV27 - TGTGCCAGCAGTTTGGGCAGCCGGGGTTCAACTGAAGCTTTCTTT CASSLGSRGSTEAFF
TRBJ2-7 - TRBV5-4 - TGTGCCAGCAGCTTAGGAGGGAGTGAAGACTACGAGCAGTACTTC CASSLGGSEDYEQYF
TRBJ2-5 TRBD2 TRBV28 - TGTGCCAGCAGTTTGGCCGCTAGCGGAGAGACCCAGTACTTC CASSLAASGETQYF
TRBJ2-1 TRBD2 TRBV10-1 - TGCGCCAGCAGTGAGTTGGAGAGGGGACTAGCGGGAGGACCAGACAATGAGCAGTTCTTC CASSELERGLAGGPDNEQFF
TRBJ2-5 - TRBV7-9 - TGTGCCAGCAGCTTAGTTAATAAAGAGACCCAGTACTTC CASSLVNKETQYF
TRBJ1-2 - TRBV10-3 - TGTGCCATCAGTGATATGGCGGCGGATGGCTACACCTTC CAISDMAADGYTF
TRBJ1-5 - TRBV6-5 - TGTGCCAGCAGTTACTCCTCAGGGTTCCAGCCCCAGCATTTT CASSYSSGFQPQHF
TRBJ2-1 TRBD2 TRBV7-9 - TGTGCCAGCAGCTCCCCCTTGGAGGCGGGAGGGCCAGATGAGCAGTTCTTC CASSSPLEAGGPDEQFF
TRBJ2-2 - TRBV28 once TGTGCCAGCAGTCTCGGGATGAGCACCGGGGAGCTGTTTTTT CASSLGMSTGELFF
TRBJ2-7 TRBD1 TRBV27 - TGTGCCAGCAGGAACAGGGGCCCCTACGAGCAGTACTTC CASRNRGPYEQYF
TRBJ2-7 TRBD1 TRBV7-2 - TGTGCCAGCAGCTACCACCGGGACAGCTCCTACGAGCAGTACTTC CASSYHRDSSYEQYF
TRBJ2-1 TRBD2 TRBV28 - TGTGCCAGCAGCCACCGGACTAGCGGGAGCTCCTACAATGAGCAGTTCTTC CASSHRTSGSSYNEQFF
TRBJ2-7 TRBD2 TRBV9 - TGTGCCAGCAGCGCCGGACTAGCGGCCTACGAGCAGTACTTC CASSAGLAAYEQYF
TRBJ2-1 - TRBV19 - TGTGCCAGTAGTATAGGGGAGTGGAATGAGCAGTTCTTC CASSIGEWNEQFF
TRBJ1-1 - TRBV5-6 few TGTGCCAGCAACCCGGGACACACGAACACTGAAGCTTTCTTT CASNPGHTNTEAFF
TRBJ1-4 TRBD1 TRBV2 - TGTGCCAGCAGTGAAGGTCGACAGGGCCCGGAAAAACTGTTTTTT CASSEGRQGPEKLFF
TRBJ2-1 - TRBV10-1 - TGCGCCAGCAGTGAGTCGGCGGGGAGTACCAACAATGAGCAGTTCTTC CASSESAGSTNNEQFF
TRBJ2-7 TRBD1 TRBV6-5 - TGTGCCAGCAGTCATCGGGACAGGGACCACGAGCAGTACTTC CASSHRDRDHEQYF
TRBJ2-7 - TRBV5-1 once TGCGCCAGCACCGACGATCTGGACAGCTACGAGCAGTACTTC CASTDDLDSYEQYF
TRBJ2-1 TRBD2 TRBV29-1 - TGCAGCGTGGGACTAGCGGGGGAAGACAATGAGCAGTTCTTC CSVGLAGEDNEQFF
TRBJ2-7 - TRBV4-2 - TGTGCCAGCAGCCAAGAGTTATGGGGAGATTACGAGCAGTACTTC CASSQELWGDYEQYF
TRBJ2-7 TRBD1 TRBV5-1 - TGCGCCAGCAGCCTAATGCGGACAGGGCACGAGCAGTACTTC CASSLMRTGHEQYF
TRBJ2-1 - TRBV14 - TGTGCCAGCAGCCAAGCAGGGGCCGAGCAGTTCTTC CASSQAGAEQFF
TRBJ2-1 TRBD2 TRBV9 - TGTGCCAGCAGCCCTAGCGGATACTCCTACAATGAGCAGTTCTTC CASSPSGYSYNEQFF
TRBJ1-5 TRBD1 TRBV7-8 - TGTGCCAGCAGCCAAACGGGACAGCACAATCAGCCCCAGCATTTT CASSQTGQHNQPQHF
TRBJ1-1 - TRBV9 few TGTGCCAGCAGTGTCGAGGGTGAGGCGGACACTGAAGCTTTCTTT CASSVEGEADTEAFF
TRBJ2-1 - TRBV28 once TGTGCCAGCAGTTTTCGGGGGAGTGGGGTAAATGAGCAGTTCTTC CASSFRGSGVNEQFF
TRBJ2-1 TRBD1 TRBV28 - TGTGCCACCCTGGGGGAGATCCGGGACAGTTTGTATGAGCAGTTCTTC CATLGEIRDSLYEQFF
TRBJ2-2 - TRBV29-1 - TGCAGCGTTATGTGGCACACCGGGGAGCTGTTTTTT CSVMWHTGELFF
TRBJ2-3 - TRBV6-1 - TGTGCCAGCAGTGAAGGGCTAGGGCAGGGCGTTATAGCAGATACGCAGTATTTT CASSEGLGQGVIADTQYF
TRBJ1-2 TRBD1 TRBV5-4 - TGTGCCAGCAGCTTGTGGGTCCCGGACAGGGTCCATGGCTACACCTTC CASSLWVPDRVHGYTF
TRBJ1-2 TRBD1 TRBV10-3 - TGTGCCGATGAGGTTAGGGGGACAGGTGAAACACAATACTATGGCTACACCTTC CADEVRGTGETQYYGYTF
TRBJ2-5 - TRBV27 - TGTGCCAGCAGTTTGGGACGGAGGGCTAAAGAGACCCAGTACTTC CASSLGRRAKETQYF
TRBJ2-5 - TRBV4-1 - TGCGCCAGCAGCCAAGGGGGCCGAGAGACCCAGTACTTC CASSQGGRETQYF
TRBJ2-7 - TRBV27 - TGTGCCAGCAGTCCTACCCTTTCCGGGATATCCTACGAGCAGTACTTC CASSPTLSGISYEQYF